This TCR beta chain was captured in a study of a mutant IDH1 vaccine in newly diagnosed glioma. Across the whole study: Patients got radiotherapy, temozolomide, or both beforehand, and most got both.

Time point: week 5, during vaccination. A single vaccine dose contained 300 ug of mutant IDH1 20-mer peptide, and topical imiquimod was used with it. Some clones are missing from TCRdb's copy, which holds only in-frame ones; the method was immunoSEQ multiplex PCR. There are 50,000 to 70,000 clones in the sample; around 82% occur only once, and roughly 3.3% lies in the top ten. There are 14 residues in the CDR3. V lost 5 bases, J lost 4 bases, and 4 bases stayed unmatched. Germline CDR1 is SEHNR and CDR2 is FQNEAQ (reference sequence). A word on this clone: The antigen is undetermined.

The chain uses TRBV7-9 and TRBJ2-7; TRBD1 aligns across 11 bases. Material: PBMCs, obtained from a glioma patient whose treatment included an IDH1 peptide vaccine. The TCR sequence derives from a woman younger than 30 with glioma. Some clones in this sample may be carry-over from other donors' samples. The CDR3 DNA is TGTGCCAGCAGCCGTGGACAGGGGGCTTACGAGCAGTACTTC. Its translation: CASSRGQGAYEQYF.